A selection of T cell receptor beta chains follows, all from one sample in a study of blood T cell repertoires in COVID-19. The table came from immunoSEQ multiplex PCR; TCRdb's copy has only in-frame clones and leaves some out. The repertoire holds some 190,000 clones, with 84% as singletons. Material: PBMCs or T cells enriched from blood (not recorded which). The receptors here all came from a woman in her 30s who had been exposed to COVID-19. Both conserved end residues are part of each CDR3. Fields, in order: clone size, J gene, V gene, D gene, CDR3 protein, CDR3 DNA. D genes are given only for firm matches. Rows give clone size only sometimes, using once, few, many, or a class for an expanded clone.

>-|TRBJ2-2|TRBV5-4|-
CASSPSPSGELFF
TGTGCCAGCAGCCCCTCTCCCTCCGGGGAGCTGTTTTTT
>-|TRBJ1-2|TRBV7-8|TRBD1
CASSPWDSYGYTF
TGTGCCAGCAGCCCGTGGGACAGCTATGGCTACACCTTC
>-|TRBJ2-2|TRBV6-2/TRBV6-3|-
CASSRLQVPNTGELFF
TGTGCCAGCAGTAGATTACAGGTCCCGAACACCGGGGAGCTGTTTTTT
>-|TRBJ1-5|TRBV3-1/TRBV3-2|TRBD1
CASSSLPTGVGNQPQHF
TGTGCCAGCAGCTCTCTCCCGACAGGGGTCGGTAATCAGCCCCAGCATTTT
>-|TRBJ2-2|TRBV7-8|TRBD2
CASNPGTSGGWELFF
TGTGCCAGTAACCCCGGGACTAGCGGGGGTTGGGAGCTGTTTTTT
>-|TRBJ2-1|TRBV7-2|-
CASSLEAQGRGLF
TGTGCCAGCAGCTTAGAGGCGCAGGGGCGCGGCCTCTTC
>-|TRBJ2-3|TRBV11-2|-
CASSLVPFTDTQYF
TGTGCCAGCAGCCTAGTTCCCTTCACAGATACGCAGTATTTT
>-|TRBJ1-1|TRBV7-2|TRBD1
CASSGQVVPMNTEAFF
TGTGCCAGCTCGGGACAGGTGGTTCCTATGAACACTGAAGCTTTCTTT
>once|TRBJ2-1|TRBV7-2|-
CASSLIAPPSSYNEQFF
TGTGCCAGCAGCCTAATAGCCCCACCGAGCTCCTACAATGAGCAGTTCTTC
>-|TRBJ1-4|TRBV10-3|-
CAISESVQTTNEKLFF
TGTGCCATCAGTGAGTCGGTACAGACAACTAATGAAAAACTGTTTTTT
>-|TRBJ1-1|TRBV19|-
CASSIPGPSRDTEAFF
TGTGCCAGTAGTATCCCAGGGCCGTCTAGGGACACTGAAGCTTTCTTT
>-|TRBJ2-7|TRBV30|TRBD1
CAWSEAGGSYEQYF
TGTGCCTGGAGTGAAGCAGGGGGCTCCTACGAGCAGTACTTC
>-|TRBJ2-3|TRBV5-4|TRBD2
CASTTSGGGQDTQYF
TGTGCCAGCACGACTAGCGGGGGGGGCCAAGATACGCAGTATTTT
>-|TRBJ1-2|TRBV4-1|-
CASSHRPDRRGNYGYTF
TGCGCCAGCAGCCACCGGCCGGACCGGAGGGGTAACTATGGCTACACCTTC
>-|TRBJ2-1|TRBV18|TRBD2
CASSPGLGSTEEQFF
TGTGCCAGCTCCCCGGGACTAGGCTCTACCGAGGAGCAGTTCTTC
>few|TRBJ2-5|TRBV10-1|-
CASSMTVQETQYF
TGCGCCAGCAGTATGACAGTCCAAGAGACCCAGTACTTC
>-|TRBJ1-3|TRBV10-1|-
CASSAGVSGNTIYF
TGCGCCAGCAGTGCGGGTGTCTCTGGAAACACCATATATTTT
>few|TRBJ1-2|TRBV19|TRBD1
CASSIPGQGHYGYTF
TGTGCCAGTAGTATTCCGGGACAGGGTCACTATGGCTACACCTTC
>-|TRBJ1-4|TRBV15|-
CATSSSMGGNEKLFF
TGTGCCACCAGCAGCTCCATGGGGGGAAATGAAAAACTGTTTTTT
>-|TRBJ2-5|TRBV5-6|TRBD2
CASSVGTSALQETQYF
TGTGCCAGCAGCGTAGGGACTAGCGCCCTCCAAGAGACCCAGTACTTC
>-|TRBJ1-6|TRBV6-2/TRBV6-3|TRBD1
CASSSTGGWNSPLHF
TGTGCCAGCAGTTCCACAGGGGGCTGGAATTCACCCCTCCACTTT
>-|TRBJ1-2|TRBV5-1|TRBD1
CASSAGTGNYGYTF
TGCGCCAGCAGCGCAGGGACAGGGAACTATGGCTACACCTTC
>-|TRBJ2-3|TRBV11-3|-
CASSHYSSSTDTQYF
TGTGCCAGCAGCCACTATTCTTCTAGCACAGATACGCAGTATTTT